This T cell receptor (beta chain) comes out of a study of shared clonotypes between healthy human individuals. Overall study context: Researchers assigned three CD4 naive, three CD4 memory, two CD8 naive and one CD8 memory plate to each donor.

The table came from immunoSEQ multiplex PCR; TCRdb's copy has only in-frame clones and leaves some out. This table holds a few million clones, about 94% found once. This receptor was identified in a man between 18 and 29 years old in good health. The sequenced sample was naive CD4+ T cells sorted from blood. Subset described: CD45RA+ positively selected.

Written as DNA, the CDR3 is TGTGCCAGCAGCTCCCCAGAAGCAAACTCACTAGGGGAGACCCAGTACTTC. Translation: CASSSPEANSLGETQYF. The V gene is TRBV5-5, the J gene TRBJ2-5; D is possibly TRBD2 (5 bases). Germline loops: CDR1 SGHKS, CDR2 YYEKEE (reference sequence). This CDR3 is built from 17 residues. Trimming stripped 3 bases from V and 5 bases from J, with 23 bases between.